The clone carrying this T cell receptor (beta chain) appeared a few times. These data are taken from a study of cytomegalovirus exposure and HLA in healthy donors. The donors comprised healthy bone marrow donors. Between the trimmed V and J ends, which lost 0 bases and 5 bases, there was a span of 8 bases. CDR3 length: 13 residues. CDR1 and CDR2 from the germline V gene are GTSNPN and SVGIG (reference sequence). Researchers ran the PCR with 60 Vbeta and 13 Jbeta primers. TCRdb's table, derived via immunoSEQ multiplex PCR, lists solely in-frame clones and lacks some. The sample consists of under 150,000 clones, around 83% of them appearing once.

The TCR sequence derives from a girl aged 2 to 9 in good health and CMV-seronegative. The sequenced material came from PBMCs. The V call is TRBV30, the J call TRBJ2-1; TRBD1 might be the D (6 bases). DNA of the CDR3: TGTGCCTGGAGTGTAGACAGGCACAATGAGCAGTTCTTC. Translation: CAWSVDRHNEQFF.